These 6 T cell receptor beta chains were all obtained from the same sample, sequenced in a study of T cell changes during pregnancy in multiple sclerosis. Generated by immunoSEQ multiplex PCR, the TCRdb table keeps only in-frame clones and is missing some. Of tens of thousands of clones listed, 80% to 95% are singletons. Source: peripheral blood, taken in the third trimester of pregnancy. The source of these receptors is a female donor with multiple sclerosis, enrolled in a pregnancy study.

This clone was found once. The genes are TRBV2 and TRBJ2-3; 9 positions match TRBD2. The germline V gene has CDR1 SNHLY and CDR2 FYNNEI. The CDR3 extends over 15 amino acids. J was trimmed by 5 bases and V by 6 bases; bases with no gene match: 9. CDR3 DNA: TGTGCCAGCAGCGCGCGGGAGGGGGGCGGAGATACGCAGTATTTT. Amino acid sequence: CASSAREGGGDTQYF.

The gene calls are TRBV9 and TRBJ2-1; D perhaps matches TRBD2 (5 bases). The CDR3 is made up of 13 amino acids. V lost 0 bases to trimming and J lost 8 bases, with 9 bases between them. Germline V CDR1 and CDR2: SGDLS, YYNGEE. CDR3 nucleotides: TGTGCCAGCAGCGTAGGAGGGCTGGATGAGCAGTTCTTC. This codes for CASSVGGLDEQFF.

The V call is TRBV7-9, the J call TRBJ2-1, with 9 bases lining up with TRBD2. This CDR3 has 16 amino acids. The germline V gene has CDR1 SEHNR and CDR2 FQNEAQ (reference sequence). J lost 7 bases, V lost 3 bases, and 10 bases had no gene match. CDR3 in DNA: TGTGCCAGCAGCTTCGACCTTCATAGCGGGAGTAATGAGCAGTTCTTC. Protein sequence: CASSFDLHSGSNEQFF.

This clone appeared once. The J gene is TRBJ1-1, the V gene TRBV29-1; 8 positions match TRBD1. Germline V gene sequence: CDR1 SQVTM, CDR2 ANQGSEA. J lost 6 bases, V lost 5 bases, and 5 bases had no gene match. The CDR3 runs 12 residues. The CDR3 DNA reads TGCAGCGTTCGCCCGGGACAGGCTGAAGCTTTCTTT. Protein: CSVRPGQAEAFF.

This rearrangement joins TRBV5-4 to TRBJ2-7; 8 nucleotides align to TRBD2. J was trimmed by 0 bases and V by 5 bases; bases with no gene match: 4. CDR3 length: 14 residues. The germline V gene encodes CDR1 SGHNT and CDR2 YYREEE (reference sequence). In DNA, the CDR3 is TGTGCCAGCAGTTTTAGCGGGAACTCCTACGAGCAGTACTTC. This codes for CASSFSGNSYEQYF.

The J gene is TRBJ2-7, the V gene TRBV28; 11 bases agree with TRBD1. The CDR3 extends over 17 amino acids. V lost 5 bases, J lost 0 bases, and 9 bases stayed unmatched. CDR1 is MDHEN and CDR2 is SYDVKM in the germline V gene. Here the CDR3 reads CASSLTLGQGDSYEQYF. For the CDR3, the DNA is TGTGCCAGCAGTCTGACCTTGGGACAGGGGGACTCCTACGAGCAGTACTTC.